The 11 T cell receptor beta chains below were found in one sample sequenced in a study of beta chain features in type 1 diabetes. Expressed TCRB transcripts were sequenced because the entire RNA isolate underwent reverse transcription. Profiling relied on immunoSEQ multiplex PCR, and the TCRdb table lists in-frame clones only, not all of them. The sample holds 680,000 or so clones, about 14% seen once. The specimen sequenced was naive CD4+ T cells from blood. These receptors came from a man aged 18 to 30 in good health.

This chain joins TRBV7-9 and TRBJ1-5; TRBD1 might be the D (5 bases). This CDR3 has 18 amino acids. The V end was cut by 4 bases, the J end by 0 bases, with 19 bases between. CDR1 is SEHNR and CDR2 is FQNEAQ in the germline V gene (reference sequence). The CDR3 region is CASSSIPGPYYSNQPQHF. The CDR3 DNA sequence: TGTGCCAGCAGCTCAATACCGGGACCTTATTATAGCAATCAGCCCCAGCATTTT.

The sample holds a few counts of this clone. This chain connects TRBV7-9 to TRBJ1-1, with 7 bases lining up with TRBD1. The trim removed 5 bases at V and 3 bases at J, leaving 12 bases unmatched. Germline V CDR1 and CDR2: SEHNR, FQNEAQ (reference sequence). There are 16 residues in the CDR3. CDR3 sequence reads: CASSKSRTGAHTEAFF. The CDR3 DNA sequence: TGTGCCAGCAGCAAATCCCGTACAGGGGCCCACACTGAAGCTTTCTTT.

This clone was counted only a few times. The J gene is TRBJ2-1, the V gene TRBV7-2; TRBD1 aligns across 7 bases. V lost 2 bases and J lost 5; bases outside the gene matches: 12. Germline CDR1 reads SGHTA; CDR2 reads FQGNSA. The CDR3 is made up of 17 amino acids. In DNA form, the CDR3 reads TGTGCCAGCAGCTTAACGGGGCCGGGACAGTCCAACAATGAGCAGTTCTTC. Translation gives CASSLTGPGQSNNEQFF.

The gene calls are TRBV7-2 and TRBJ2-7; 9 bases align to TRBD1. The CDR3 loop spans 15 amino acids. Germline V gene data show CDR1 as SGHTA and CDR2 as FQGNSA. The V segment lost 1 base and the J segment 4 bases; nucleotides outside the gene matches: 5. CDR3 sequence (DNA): TGTGCCAGCAGCTTAGGATTGGGACAGGGATACGAGCAGTACTTC. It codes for CASSLGLGQGYEQYF.

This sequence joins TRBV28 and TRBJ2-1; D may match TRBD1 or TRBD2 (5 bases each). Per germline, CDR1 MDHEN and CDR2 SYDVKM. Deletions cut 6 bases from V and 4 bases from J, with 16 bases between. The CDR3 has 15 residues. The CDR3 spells CASSTTDSGYNEQFF. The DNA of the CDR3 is TGTGCCAGCAGCACCACGGACTCAGGGTACAATGAGCAGTTCTTC.

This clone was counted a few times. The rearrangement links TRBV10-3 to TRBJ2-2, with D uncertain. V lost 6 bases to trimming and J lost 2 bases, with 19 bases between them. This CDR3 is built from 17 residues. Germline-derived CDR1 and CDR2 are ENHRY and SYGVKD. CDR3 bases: TGTGCCATCAGGGTCGTAGAAGGGCACACAAACACCGGGGAGCTGTTTTTT. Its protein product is CAIRVVEGHTNTGELFF.

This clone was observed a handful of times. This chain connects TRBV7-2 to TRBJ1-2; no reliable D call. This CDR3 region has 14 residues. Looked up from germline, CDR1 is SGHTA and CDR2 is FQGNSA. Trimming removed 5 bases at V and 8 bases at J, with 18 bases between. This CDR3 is CASSAPGPSMGYTF. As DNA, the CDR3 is TGTGCCAGCAGCGCTCCCGGGCCAAGTATGGGCTACACCTTC.

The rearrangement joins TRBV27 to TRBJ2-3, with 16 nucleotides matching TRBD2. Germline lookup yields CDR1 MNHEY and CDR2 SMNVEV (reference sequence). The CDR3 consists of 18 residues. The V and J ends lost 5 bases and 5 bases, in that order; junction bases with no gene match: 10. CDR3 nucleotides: TGTGCCAGCAGTCGATCCGGGACTAGCGGGGGGGCCAGAGATACGCAGTATTTT. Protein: CASSRSGTSGGARDTQYF.

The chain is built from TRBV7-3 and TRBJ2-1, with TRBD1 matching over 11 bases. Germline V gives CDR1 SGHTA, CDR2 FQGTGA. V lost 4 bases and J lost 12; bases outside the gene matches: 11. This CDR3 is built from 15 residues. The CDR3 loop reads CASSYGTGGLLMQFF. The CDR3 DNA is TGTGCCAGCAGCTACGGGACAGGGGGATTATTGATGCAGTTCTTC.

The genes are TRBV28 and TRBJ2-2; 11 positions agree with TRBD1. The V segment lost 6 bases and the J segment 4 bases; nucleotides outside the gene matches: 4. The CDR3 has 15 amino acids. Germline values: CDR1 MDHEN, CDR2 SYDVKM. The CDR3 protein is CASREDRGRTGELFF. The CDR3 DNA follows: TGTGCCAGCAGAGAGGACAGGGGGCGCACCGGGGAGCTGTTTTTT.

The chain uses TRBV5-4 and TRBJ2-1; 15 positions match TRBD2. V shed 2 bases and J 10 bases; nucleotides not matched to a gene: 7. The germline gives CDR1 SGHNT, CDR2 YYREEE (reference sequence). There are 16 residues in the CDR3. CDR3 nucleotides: TGTGCCAGCAGCTTAGGACTAGCGGGAGGGCAGGACGAGCAGTTCTTC. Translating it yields CASSLGLAGGQDEQFF.